The rows below give T cell receptor beta chains drawn from one sample of a study of cytomegalovirus exposure and HLA in healthy donors. The table came from immunoSEQ multiplex PCR; TCRdb's copy has only in-frame clones and leaves some out. The table has about 98,000 clones, more than 60% seen once; the top ten hold 7% to 10%. The sample consisted of PBMCs. These receptors were collected from a human donor in good health. Both conserved end residues are part of each CDR3. The D gene is left open where the match is weak. Rows give clone size only sometimes, using once, few, many, or a class for an expanded clone.

V gene,J gene,clone size,D gene,CDR3 DNA,CDR3 protein
TRBV7-8,TRBJ2-5,.,.,TGTGCCAGCAGCTTAGTTCCTCTCGCAGGTCGAGAGCAGTACTTC,CASSLVPLAGREQYF
TRBV6-5,TRBJ1-1,.,TRBD1,TGTGCCATCAGTGACGTGGGACAGGGGGAAGAAGCTTTCTTT,CAISDVGQGEEAFF
TRBV15,TRBJ2-7,.,.,TGTGCCACCAGTTCGCTACTCTCCTACGAGCAGTACTTC,CATSSLLSYEQYF
TRBV10-2,TRBJ1-5,.,.,TGCGCCAGCAAGGACGGGGTTAGCAATCAGCCCCAGCATTTT,CASKDGVSNQPQHF
TRBV11-2,TRBJ2-5,.,TRBD1,TGTGCCAGCAGCCCAACAGGGGGGCTAGAGACCCAGTACTTC,CASSPTGGLETQYF
TRBV18,TRBJ1-2,.,.,TGTGCCAGCTCACCACAACAGGCCCAAGGCGGTGGCTACACCTTC,CASSPQQAQGGGYTF
TRBV9,TRBJ1-5,.,.,TGTGCCAGCAGCGTAGGAGGAGGGTTCGGCAATCAGCCCCAGCATTTT,CASSVGGGFGNQPQHF
TRBV9,TRBJ2-7,.,TRBD1,TGTGCCAGCAGCGCCCCCGGGACAGGGGGTCTCAACGAGCAGTACTTC,CASSAPGTGGLNEQYF
TRBV19,TRBJ2-1,.,TRBD2,TGTGCCAGTAGTGTGACTAGCGGCAATGAGCAGTTCTTC,CASSVTSGNEQFF
TRBV7-2,TRBJ2-7,.,.,TGTGCCAGCAGCTTAACGGCAGGCTGGTACGAGCAGTACTTC,CASSLTAGWYEQYF
TRBV5-8,TRBJ2-5,.,TRBD1,TGTGCCAGCAGCTTACTTATAACAGGGGGATTAGAGACCCAGTACTTC,CASSLLITGGLETQYF
TRBV5-4,TRBJ2-1,.,TRBD2,TGTGCCAGCAGCCAAGGACTAGCGGGAGGGCGGAATGAGCAGTTCTTC,CASSQGLAGGRNEQFF
TRBV7-8,TRBJ1-1,.,TRBD1,TGTGCCAGCAGCGTAGACAGGGACCCTTTGGCTGAAGCTTTCTTT,CASSVDRDPLAEAFF
TRBV6-1,TRBJ2-7,few,TRBD1,TGTGCCAGCAGCGGGACAGCAGACTCCTACGAGCAGTACTTC,CASSGTADSYEQYF
TRBV19,TRBJ1-4,few,TRBD1,TGTGCCAGTAATGGCGGGACAGGGGTTGGAAATGAAAAACTGTTTTTT,CASNGGTGVGNEKLFF
TRBV5-1,TRBJ1-1,.,.,TGCGCCAGCAGCTTGTCCGCAGGGAAGAACACTGAAGCTTTCTTT,CASSLSAGKNTEAFF
TRBV19,TRBJ2-4,few,.,TGTGCCAGTAGGAAGGCAGAGGAAAACATTCAGTACTTC,CASRKAEENIQYF
TRBV21-1,TRBJ2-7,.,.,TGTGCCAGCAGCCAAGGGAGGGGGCGCGACTACGAGCAGTACTTC,CASSQGRGRDYEQYF
TRBV6-1,TRBJ1-6,.,.,TGTGCCAGCAGTGAAGTGCTGAGCTCCTATAATTCACCCCTCCACTTT,CASSEVLSSYNSPLHF
TRBV7-2,TRBJ1-4,few,.,TGTGCCAGCAGCGATCAAGGCGGCCTCCGGGAAAAACTGTTTTTT,CASSDQGGLREKLFF
TRBV7-9,TRBJ1-1,.,TRBD1,TGTTCCAGCAGCTTAGGACAGGGGGCAGCTTTCTTT,CSSSLGQGAAFF
TRBV5-1,TRBJ1-1,.,.,TGCGCCAGCAGCTTGGTAACGGGGATGAACACTGAAGCTTTCTTT,CASSLVTGMNTEAFF
TRBV19,TRBJ1-2,once,.,TGTGCCAGTACCCAAGGGGGGGTCGGGGGCTACACCTTC,CASTQGGVGGYTF
TRBV5-1,TRBJ1-4,.,.,TGCGCCAGCAGCTTAGACAGCTTTGGTGAAAAACTGTTTTTT,CASSLDSFGEKLFF